This T cell receptor (beta chain) was identified during a study of CD8+ T cells in alopecia areata. The length of the CDR3 is 19 residues. J was trimmed by 0 bases and V by 3 bases; bases with no gene match: 11. Germline CDR1 reads LNHDA; CDR2 reads SQIVND (reference sequence). TCR sequencing used cDNA made by reverse transcription of extracted RNA. Some clones are missing from TCRdb's copy, which holds only in-frame ones; the method was immunoSEQ multiplex PCR. Of some 88,000 clones listed, roughly 46% were seen once; the top ten hold roughly 18%. As to treatment: oral pan-JAK inhibitor, 5-10 mg twice daily.

The rearrangement uses TRBV19 and TRBJ2-6, with 7 bases aligning to TRBD1. The source is a human donor with alopecia areata. The material was CD8+ T cells sorted from blood, obtained at week 24, from a patient treated with tofacitinib. The CDR3 coding sequence is TGTGCCAGTAGTATGGAAGGGGGCTTACTGAGCTCTGGGGCCAACGTCCTGACTTTC. It is translated as CASSMEGGLLSSGANVLTF.